One and the same sample provided the 21 T cell receptor beta chains below, sequenced in a study of Ad26.COV2.S vaccination and SARS-CoV-2 variants. Sequencing was performed with immunoSEQ multiplex PCR; in TCRdb, only in-frame clones are kept and a portion is missing. The sample holds more than 300,000 clones, around 81% seen once. Treatment defined: about 20 received Ad26.COV2.S at low or high dose, single or two shots; 5 received placebo; per-sample allocation not given. Day 63 after the first vaccine or placebo injection was the time point for sampling. The sample in question was peripheral blood, obtained in a trial of Ad26.COV2.S vaccine versus placebo. All receptors derive from a person aged 18-65 years who received the Ad26.COV2.S COVID-19 vaccine or a placebo.

The chain is built from TRBV9 and TRBJ1-5, with 7 bases matching TRBD1. With 2 bases clipped from V and 7 bases from J, the junction kept 6 bases outside the gene matches. The CDR3 spans 14 residues. Germline lookup yields CDR1 SGDLS and CDR2 YYNGEE. CDR3: CASSVTGKGQPQHF. The CDR3 region has the DNA TGTGCCAGCAGCGTGACAGGGAAGGGACAGCCCCAGCATTTT.

The chain has TRBV6-1 and TRBJ1-1; the D gene is possibly TRBD1 (6 bases). CDR3 length: 17 amino acids. From germline, CDR1 is MNHNS and CDR2 SASEGT. V lost 2 bases and J 2 bases, leaving 18 bases between the germline ends. The chain's CDR3 is CASSEWGGAYRNTEAFF. As DNA, the CDR3 is TGTGCCAGCAGTGAATGGGGGGGCGCGTATAGAAACACTGAAGCTTTCTTT.

V is TRBV19 and J is TRBJ1-1; possibly TRBD1 for D (5 bases). Germline V CDR1 and CDR2: LNHDA, SQIVND (reference sequence). The CDR3 has 14 residues. V lost 7 bases and J lost 3, with 15 bases in between. Here the CDR3 reads CASMAWPGHTEAFF. For the CDR3, the DNA is TGTGCCAGTATGGCGTGGCCGGGACACACTGAAGCTTTCTTT.

The chain joins TRBV5-5 to TRBJ2-7; TRBD1 agrees at 10 bases. This CDR3 has 14 amino acids. V lost 1 base, J lost 7 bases, and 5 bases stayed unmatched. Per germline, CDR1 SGHKS and CDR2 YYEKEE (reference sequence). The CDR3 region is CASSLWDRGREQYF. The CDR3 nucleotides read TGTGCCAGCAGCTTGTGGGACAGGGGTAGGGAGCAGTACTTC.

This rearrangement joins TRBV12-3 or TRBV12-4 to TRBJ1-5; D remains ambiguous. Trimming removed 2 bases at V and 11 bases at J, with 13 bases between. This CDR3 contains 13 residues. CDR3 nucleotide sequence: TGTGCCAGCAGTTTATCCGCAGGTAGTACCCAGCATTTT. Amino acids: CASSLSAGSTQHF.

The V call is TRBV7-3, the J call TRBJ2-7, with a tentative D call TRBD2 (6 bases). Germline V gene lookup returns CDR1 SGHTA and CDR2 FQGTGA. The length of the CDR3 is 13 residues. Trimming removed 2 bases at V and 6 bases at J, with 11 bases between. CDR3 residues: CASSLPGLSEQYF. The CDR3, as DNA: TGTGCCAGCAGCTTACCGGGACTCTCCGAGCAGTACTTC. Variable domain in full (rest from reference TRBV7-3 and TRBJ2-7): GAGVSQTPSNKVTEKGKYVELRCDPISGHTALYWYRQSLGQGPEFLIYFQGTGAADDSGLPNDRFFAVRPEGSVSTLKIQRTERGDSAVYLCASSLPGLSEQYFGPGTRLTVT.

The CDR3 nucleotides read TGTGCCAGCAGCGATACGACTAGCGGGGGGGGTAATGAGCAGTTCTTC. Protein sequence: CASSDTTSGGGNEQFF. The rearrangement uses TRBV11-1 and TRBJ2-1; 14 bases match TRBD2. CDR1 and CDR2 from the germline V gene are SGHAT and FQDESV (reference sequence). This CDR3 comprises 16 residues. Trimming removed 5 bases from V and 7 bases from J; junction bases left unmatched: 7.

This chain uses TRBV28 with TRBJ2-7, with 9 bases identical to TRBD1. The CDR3 sequence is 14 residues long. The V gene's germline CDR1 is MDHEN and CDR2 SYDVKM. V dropped 7 bases and J dropped 1; count of bases not matched to a gene: 5. Written as DNA, the CDR3 is TGTGCCAGCACTAGTGGGACAGGGTCCTACGAGCAGTACTTC. Its protein product is CASTSGTGSYEQYF.

V gene TRBV27 combines with J gene TRBJ2-5, with D tentatively TRBD1 (6 bases). CDR1 is MNHEY, CDR2 SMNVEV, per germline (reference sequence). The V end lost 6 bases, the J end lost 5 bases, and 16 bases lay between the germline ends. This CDR3 has 14 amino acids. The CDR3 protein is CASREAGARETQYF. As DNA, the CDR3 is TGTGCCAGCAGGGAGGCAGGGGCAAGGGAGACCCAGTACTTC.

V and J are TRBV7-3 and TRBJ1-3, with D unclear. V dropped 5 bases and J dropped 0 bases, with 11 bases sitting between them. The CDR3 totals 15 residues. Germline CDR1 reads SGHTA; CDR2 reads FQGTGA. The CDR3 reads CASSPLPSSGNTIYF. The CDR3 DNA is TGTGCCAGCAGCCCCCTCCCCAGCTCTGGAAACACCATATATTTT.

Written as DNA, the CDR3 is TGTGCCAGCAGGGATTATCAAGAGGCACCCCTCCACTTT. It encodes CASRDYQEAPLHF. This chain joins TRBV12-3 or TRBV12-4 and TRBJ1-6; D is unresolved. This CDR3 contains 13 residues. The V and J ends lost 6 bases and 11 bases respectively, with 14 bases between them.

The V call is TRBV19, the J call TRBJ1-5; D gene uncertain. The CDR3 spans 15 residues. V shed 0 bases and J shed 2 bases, with 8 bases lying between them. Germline assignment: CDR1 LNHDA and CDR2 SQIVND (reference sequence). CDR3 nucleotides: TGTGCCAGTAGTATAGAGTCGCCAGGCAATCAGCCCCAGCATTTT. It translates to CASSIESPGNQPQHF.

This rearrangement joins TRBV19 to TRBJ2-2; 8 positions match TRBD1. The CDR3 runs to 14 residues. The V gene's germline CDR1 is LNHDA and CDR2 SQIVND (reference sequence). After removal of 10 bases from V and 7 bases from J, the junction contained 11 bases not matched to a gene. This CDR3 is CATERTGRGGELFF. The DNA for the CDR3 is TGTGCCACCGAGAGGACAGGGCGGGGCGGGGAGCTGTTTTTT.

The CDR3 here is CASSHPQGFEQYF. CDR3 DNA: TGTGCCAGCAGCCACCCCCAGGGGTTTGAGCAGTACTTC. The chain has TRBV3-1 (or the pseudogene TRBV3-2) and TRBJ2-7, with a tentative D call TRBD1 (6 bases). Germline V lookup: CDR1 LGHDT, CDR2 YNNKEL (reference sequence). V lost 3 bases, J lost 7 bases, and 13 bases lay in between. The CDR3 runs to 13 residues.

V usage is TRBV2 and J usage is TRBJ2-5, with D tentatively TRBD2 (5 bases). This CDR3 is 14 amino acids long. Germline loops: CDR1 SNHLY, CDR2 FYNNEI. Trimming left V 4 bases short and J 5 bases short, with 14 bases between. CDR3 sequence reads: CASSASFSGETQYF. Written as DNA, the CDR3 is TGTGCCAGCAGTGCCTCTTTCTCGGGGGAGACCCAGTACTTC.

This rearrangement joins TRBV6-4 to TRBJ2-2; 8 bases align to TRBD2. The CDR3 is made up of 18 amino acids. The V gene's germline CDR1 is MRHNA and CDR2 SNTAGT. V was pared by 0 bases and J by 4 bases, with 10 bases of the junction left unmatched. The CDR3 loop reads CASSDSSSGDPGTGELFF. DNA of the CDR3: TGTGCCAGCAGTGACTCGAGTAGCGGGGATCCGGGCACCGGGGAGCTGTTTTTT.

Concerning this clone itself: Other nucleotide sequences in the sample specify the same CDR3. The genes are TRBV5-4 and TRBJ2-5, with 7 bases identical to TRBD2. V shed 0 bases and J 2 bases; nucleotides not matched to a gene: 1. CDR3 length: 14 residues. CDR1 SGHNT and CDR2 YYREEE come from the germline V gene (reference sequence). CDR3 nucleotides: TGTGCCAGCAGCTTGGCGGGGGGACAAGAGACCCAGTACTTC. It codes for CASSLAGGQETQYF.

This CDR3 is CASRESGQGGLEQYF. CDR3 DNA: TGTGCCAGCAGGGAATCGGGACAGGGGGGCCTAGAGCAGTACTTC. The chain has TRBV28 and TRBJ2-7, with 11 bases lining up with TRBD1. The V gene's germline CDR1 is MDHEN and CDR2 SYDVKM. With 6 bases clipped from V and 7 bases from J, the junction kept 11 bases outside the gene matches. This CDR3 contains 15 residues.

The gene calls are TRBV5-6 and TRBJ2-7, with 8 bases identical to TRBD1. Losses at the gene ends were 6 bases for V and 2 bases for J; bases not matched to a gene: 4. Germline assignment: CDR1 SGHDT and CDR2 YYEEEE. The CDR3 sequence is 13 residues long. Written as DNA, the CDR3 is TGTGCCAGCACTGACAGGGGTACCTACGAGCAGTACTTC. This codes for CASTDRGTYEQYF.

CDR3 in DNA: TGTGCCAGCAGCTCGGCCACTGAAGCTTTCTTT. Amino acid sequence: CASSSATEAFF. This chain uses TRBV7-9 with TRBJ1-1; D gene uncertain. Trimming pared 4 bases from V and 4 bases from J, leaving 4 bases between. The germline CDR1 and CDR2 sequences are SEHNR and FQNEAQ (reference sequence). The CDR3 runs 11 residues.

This clone is a singleton in its sample. The chain links TRBV5-1 to TRBJ2-2, with D possibly matching TRBD2 (6 bases). V lost 0 bases, J lost 4 bases, and 13 bases lay in between. The CDR3 extends over 16 amino acids. The germline V gene encodes CDR1 SGHRS and CDR2 YFSETQ. CDR3 nucleotide sequence: TGCGCCAGCAGCTTGGCCCAGGGAGGTATCACCGGGGAGCTGTTTTTT. Translated, it gives CASSLAQGGITGELFF.